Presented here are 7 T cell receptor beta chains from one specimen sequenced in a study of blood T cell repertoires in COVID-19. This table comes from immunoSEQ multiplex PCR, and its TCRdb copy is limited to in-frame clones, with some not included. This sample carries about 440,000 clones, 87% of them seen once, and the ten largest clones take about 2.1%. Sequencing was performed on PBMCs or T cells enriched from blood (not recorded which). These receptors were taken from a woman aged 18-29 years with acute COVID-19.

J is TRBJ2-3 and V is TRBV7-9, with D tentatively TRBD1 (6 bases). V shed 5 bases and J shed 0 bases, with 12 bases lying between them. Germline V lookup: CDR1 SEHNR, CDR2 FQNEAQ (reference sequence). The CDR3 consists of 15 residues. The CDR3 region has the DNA TGTGCCAGCAGCCCAGGGACAACAAGCACAGATACGCAGTATTTT. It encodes CASSPGTTSTDTQYF.

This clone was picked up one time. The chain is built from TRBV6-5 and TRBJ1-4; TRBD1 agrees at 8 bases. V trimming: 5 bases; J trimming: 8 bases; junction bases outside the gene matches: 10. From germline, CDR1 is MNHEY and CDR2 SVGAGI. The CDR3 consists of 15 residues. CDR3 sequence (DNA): TGTGCCAGCAGTCCCTTGGGACAGGTCCTAGAAAAACTGTTTTTT. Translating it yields CASSPLGQVLEKLFF.

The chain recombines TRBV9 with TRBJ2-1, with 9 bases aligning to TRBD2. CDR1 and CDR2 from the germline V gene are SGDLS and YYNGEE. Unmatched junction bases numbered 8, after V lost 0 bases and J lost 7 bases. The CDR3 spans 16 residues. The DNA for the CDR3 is TGTGCCAGCAGCGTAGAGGCTGCGGGAGGGGTAAATGAGCAGTTCTTC. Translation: CASSVEAAGGVNEQFF.

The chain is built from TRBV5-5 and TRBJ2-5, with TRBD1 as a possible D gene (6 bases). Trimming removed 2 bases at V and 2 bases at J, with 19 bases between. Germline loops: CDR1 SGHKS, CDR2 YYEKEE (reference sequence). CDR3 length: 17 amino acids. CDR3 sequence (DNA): TGTGCCAGCAGCTTCAAGGGGGTGACGGACAGACAAGAGACCCAGTACTTC. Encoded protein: CASSFKGVTDRQETQYF.

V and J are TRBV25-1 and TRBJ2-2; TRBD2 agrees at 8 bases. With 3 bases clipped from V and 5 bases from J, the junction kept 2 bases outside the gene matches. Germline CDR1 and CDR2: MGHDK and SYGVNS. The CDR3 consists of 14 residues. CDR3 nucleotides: TGTGCCAGCAGTGAGGGACTAGAGACCGGGGAGCTGTTTTTT. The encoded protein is CASSEGLETGELFF.

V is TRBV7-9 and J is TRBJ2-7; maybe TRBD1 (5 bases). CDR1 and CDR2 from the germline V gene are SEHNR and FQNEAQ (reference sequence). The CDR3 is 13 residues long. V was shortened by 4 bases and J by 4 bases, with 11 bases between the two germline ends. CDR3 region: CASSWLAGYEQYF. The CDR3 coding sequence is TGTGCCAGCAGCTGGCTTGCAGGGTACGAGCAGTACTTC.

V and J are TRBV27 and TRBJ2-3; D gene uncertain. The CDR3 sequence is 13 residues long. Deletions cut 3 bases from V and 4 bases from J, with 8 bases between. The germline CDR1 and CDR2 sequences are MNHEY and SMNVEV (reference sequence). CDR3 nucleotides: TGTGCCAGCAGTTTTTTTTCTTCAGATACGCAGTATTTT. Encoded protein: CASSFFSSDTQYF.